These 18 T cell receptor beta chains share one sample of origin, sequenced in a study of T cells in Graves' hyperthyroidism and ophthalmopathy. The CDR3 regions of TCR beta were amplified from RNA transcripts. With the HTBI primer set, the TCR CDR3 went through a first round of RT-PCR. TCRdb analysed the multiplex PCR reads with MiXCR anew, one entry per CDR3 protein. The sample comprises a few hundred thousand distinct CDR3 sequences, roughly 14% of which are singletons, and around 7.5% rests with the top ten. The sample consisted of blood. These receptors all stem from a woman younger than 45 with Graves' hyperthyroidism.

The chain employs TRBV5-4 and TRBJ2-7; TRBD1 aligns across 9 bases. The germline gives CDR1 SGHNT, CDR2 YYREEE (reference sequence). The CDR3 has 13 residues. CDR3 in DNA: TGTGCTAAGGACAGGGGTGGGTCCTACGAGCAGTACTTC. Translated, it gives CAKDRGGSYEQYF.

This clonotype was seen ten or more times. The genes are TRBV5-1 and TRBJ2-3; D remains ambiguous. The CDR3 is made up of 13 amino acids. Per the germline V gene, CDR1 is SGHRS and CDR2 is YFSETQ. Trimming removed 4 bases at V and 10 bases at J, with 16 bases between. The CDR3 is CASSQTESQPQYF. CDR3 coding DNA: TGCGCCAGCAGCCAGACGGAGTCCCAGCCGCAGTATTTT.

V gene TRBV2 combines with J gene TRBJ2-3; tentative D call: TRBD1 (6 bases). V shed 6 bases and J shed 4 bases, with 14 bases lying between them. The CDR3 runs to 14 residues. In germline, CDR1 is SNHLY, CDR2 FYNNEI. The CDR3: CASRPGTSADTQYF. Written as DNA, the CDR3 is TGTGCCAGCAGGCCCGGGACATCCGCAGATACGCAGTATTTT.

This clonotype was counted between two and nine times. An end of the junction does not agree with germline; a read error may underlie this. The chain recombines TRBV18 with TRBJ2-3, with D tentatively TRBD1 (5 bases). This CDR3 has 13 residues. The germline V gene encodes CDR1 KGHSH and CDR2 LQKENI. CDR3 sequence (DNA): TGTGCCAGCTCACCACCAGGCACAGGTACGCAGTATTTT. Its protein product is CASSPPGTGTQYF.

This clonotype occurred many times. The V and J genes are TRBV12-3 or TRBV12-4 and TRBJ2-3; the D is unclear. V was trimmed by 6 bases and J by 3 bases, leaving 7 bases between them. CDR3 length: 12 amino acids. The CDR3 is CASRPRTDTQYF. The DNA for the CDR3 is TGTGCCAGCAGACCCCGTACAGATACGCAGTATTTT.

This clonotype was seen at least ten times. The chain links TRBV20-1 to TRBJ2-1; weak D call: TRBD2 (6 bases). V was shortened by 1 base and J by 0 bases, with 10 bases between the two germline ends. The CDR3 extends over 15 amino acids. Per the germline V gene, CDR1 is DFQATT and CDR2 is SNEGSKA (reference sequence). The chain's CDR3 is CSARGREISYNEQFF. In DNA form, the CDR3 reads TGCAGTGCTAGAGGGCGGGAAATCTCCTACAATGAGCAGTTCTTC.

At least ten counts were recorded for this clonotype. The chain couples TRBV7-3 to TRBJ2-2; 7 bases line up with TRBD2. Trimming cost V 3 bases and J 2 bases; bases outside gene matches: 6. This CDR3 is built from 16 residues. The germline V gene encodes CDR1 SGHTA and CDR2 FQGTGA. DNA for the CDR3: TGTGCCAGCAGCTTTTGGCCTAGCGGAAACACCGGGGAGCTGTTTTTT. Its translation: CASSFWPSGNTGELFF. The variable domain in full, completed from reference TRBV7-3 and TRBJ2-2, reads GAGVSQTPSNKVTEKGKYVELRCDPISGHTALYWYRQSLGQGPEFLIYFQGTGAADDSGLPNDRFFAVRPEGSVSTLKIQRTERGDSAVYLCASSFWPSGNTGELFFGEGSRLTVL.

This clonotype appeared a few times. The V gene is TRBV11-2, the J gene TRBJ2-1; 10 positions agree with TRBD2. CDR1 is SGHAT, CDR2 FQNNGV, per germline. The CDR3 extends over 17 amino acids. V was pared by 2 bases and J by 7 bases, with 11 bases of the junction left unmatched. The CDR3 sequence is CASSLHRLAGTGNEQFF. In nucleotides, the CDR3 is TGTGCCAGCAGCTTACACAGACTAGCGGGCACAGGGAATGAGCAGTTCTTC.

The CDR3 nucleotides are TGTGCCAGCAGCTTGGGAGGGGGGAGAGAGCAGTTCTTC. It specifies CASSLGGGREQFF. The chain has TRBV5-6 and TRBJ2-1; perhaps D is TRBD1 or TRBD2 (6 bases each). This CDR3 contains 13 residues. The germline V and J ends were trimmed by 0 bases and 10 bases, with 11 bases remaining between them. Germline lookup yields CDR1 SGHDT and CDR2 YYEEEE.

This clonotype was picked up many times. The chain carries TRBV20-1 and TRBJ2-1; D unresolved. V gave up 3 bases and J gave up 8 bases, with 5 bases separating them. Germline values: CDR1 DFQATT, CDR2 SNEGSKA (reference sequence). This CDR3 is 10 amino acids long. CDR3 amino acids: CSASFHEQFF. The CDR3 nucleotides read TGCAGTGCTAGTTTCCATGAGCAGTTCTTC.

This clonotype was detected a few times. The chain's CDR3 is CASSPLSGANVLTF. The CDR3 DNA is TGTGCCAGCAGTCCTCTCTCTGGGGCCAACGTCCTGACTTTC. The chain joins TRBV7-2 to TRBJ2-6; D is undetermined. Germline V gene data show CDR1 as SGHTA and CDR2 as FQGNSA. CDR3 length: 14 amino acids. Trimming cost V 6 bases and J 0 bases, with 6 bases left between them.

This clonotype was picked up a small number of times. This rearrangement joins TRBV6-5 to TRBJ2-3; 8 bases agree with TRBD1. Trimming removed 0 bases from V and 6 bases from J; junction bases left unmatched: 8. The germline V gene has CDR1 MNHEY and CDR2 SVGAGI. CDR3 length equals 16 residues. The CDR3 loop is CASSYSWTGRKDTQYF. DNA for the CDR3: TGTGCCAGCAGTTACTCGTGGACAGGGCGGAAGGATACGCAGTATTTT.

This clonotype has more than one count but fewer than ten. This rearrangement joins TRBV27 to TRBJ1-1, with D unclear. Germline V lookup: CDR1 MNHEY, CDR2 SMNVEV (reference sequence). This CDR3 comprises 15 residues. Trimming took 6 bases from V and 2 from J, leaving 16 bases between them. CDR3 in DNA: TGTGCCAGCAGCCGTTCCTCGCCTACCAACACTGAAGCTTTCTTT. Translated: CASSRSSPTNTEAFF.

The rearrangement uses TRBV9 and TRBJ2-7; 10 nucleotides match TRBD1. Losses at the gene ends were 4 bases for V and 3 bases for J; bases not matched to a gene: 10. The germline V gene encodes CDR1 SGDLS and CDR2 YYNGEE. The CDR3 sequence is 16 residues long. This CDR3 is CASSPPTGTGDYEQYF. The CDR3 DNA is TGTGCCAGCAGCCCACCAACCGGGACAGGGGACTACGAGCAGTACTTC.

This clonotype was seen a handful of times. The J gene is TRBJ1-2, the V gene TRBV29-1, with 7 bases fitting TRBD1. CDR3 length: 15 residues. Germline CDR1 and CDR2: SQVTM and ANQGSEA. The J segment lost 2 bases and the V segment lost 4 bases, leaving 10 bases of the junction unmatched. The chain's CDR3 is CSVVGEGASNYGYTF. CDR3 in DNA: TGCAGCGTTGTCGGAGAGGGGGCGTCCAACTATGGCTACACCTTC. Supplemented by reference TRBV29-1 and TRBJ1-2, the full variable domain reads SAVISQKPSRDICQRGTSLTIQCQVDSQVTMMFWYRQQPGQSLTLIATANQGSEATYESGFVIDKFPISRPNLTFSTLTVSNMSPEDSSIYLCSVVGEGASNYGYTFGSGTRLTVV.

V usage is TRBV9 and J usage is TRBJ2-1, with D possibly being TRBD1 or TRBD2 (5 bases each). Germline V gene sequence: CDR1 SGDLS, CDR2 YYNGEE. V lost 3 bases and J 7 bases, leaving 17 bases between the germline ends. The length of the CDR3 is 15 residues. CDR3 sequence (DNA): TGTGCCAGCAGCGCGGGACCCCACTCGGGGAATGAGCAGTTCTTC. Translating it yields CASSAGPHSGNEQFF.

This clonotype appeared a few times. Here the CDR3 DNA reads TGTGCCAGCAGCACCCTTCTTAACGCCAGCGGGAGGGCAGGTGAGCAGTTCTTC. Encoded protein: CASSTLLNASGRAGEQFF. The V and J genes are TRBV25-1 and TRBJ2-1; TRBD2 agrees at 10 bases. The CDR3 is made up of 18 amino acids. Germline V CDR1 and CDR2: MGHDK, SYGVNS. Losses at the gene ends were 6 bases for V and 9 bases for J; bases not matched to a gene: 20.

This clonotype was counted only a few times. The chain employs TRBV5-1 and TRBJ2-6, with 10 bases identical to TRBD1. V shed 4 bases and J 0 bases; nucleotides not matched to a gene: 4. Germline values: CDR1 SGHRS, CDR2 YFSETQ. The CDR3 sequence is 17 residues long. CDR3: CASSSGTGDSGANVLTF. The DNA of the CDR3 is TGCGCCAGCAGCAGCGGGACAGGGGACTCTGGGGCCAACGTCCTGACTTTC.